Below are 11 T cell receptor beta chains sequenced from a single sample in a study of blood T cell repertoires in COVID-19. Assay used: immunoSEQ multiplex PCR; TCRdb lists only in-frame clones, some missing. The table lists about 150,000 clones, about 77% of them singletons. Sequencing input: peripheral blood. The receptors here all came from a man aged 55 to 70 with acute or convalescent COVID-19.

The J gene is TRBJ1-5, the V gene TRBV30; maybe TRBD1 (5 bases). Trimming cost V 1 base and J 5 bases, with 9 bases left between them. The CDR3 spans 13 residues. Germline V gene sequence: CDR1 GTSNPN, CDR2 SVGIG (reference sequence). The CDR3 DNA reads TGTGCCTGGAGTGGGGGCAGTGATCAGCCCCAGCATTTT. It specifies CAWSGGSDQPQHF.

This sequence joins TRBV10-1 and TRBJ2-1; a possible D gene is TRBD2 (5 bases). Germline CDR1 and CDR2: WNHNN and SYGVQD (reference sequence). The CDR3 spans 14 residues. V was pared by 3 bases and J by 7 bases, with 13 bases between. The CDR3 coding sequence is TGCGCCAGCAGTGAAGGGAGCGGATTGAATGAGCAGTTCTTC. This sequence encodes CASSEGSGLNEQFF.

V is TRBV9 and J is TRBJ2-2, with D possibly being TRBD1 (7 bases). With 3 bases removed from V and 2 bases from J, the gap between germline ends came to 14 bases. The CDR3 is made up of 16 amino acids. In germline, CDR1 is SGDLS, CDR2 YYNGEE. The CDR3 region is CASSARQGGNTGELFF. The CDR3 DNA reads TGTGCCAGCAGCGCCCGACAGGGAGGAAACACCGGGGAGCTGTTTTTT.

This chain uses TRBV11-2 with TRBJ2-7; 10 bases match TRBD1. Germline lookup yields CDR1 SGHAT and CDR2 FQNNGV. Losses at the gene ends were 11 bases for V and 4 bases for J; bases not matched to a gene: 5. The CDR3 runs to 12 residues. In nucleotides, the CDR3 is TGTGCCGTTTCGGGACAGGGGTACGAGCAGTACTTC. Translated, it gives CAVSGQGYEQYF.

A single count supports this clone. V gene TRBV10-1 combines with J gene TRBJ2-3; 7 bases agree with TRBD1. Losses at the gene ends were 6 bases for V and 8 bases for J; bases not matched to a gene: 8. CDR1 WNHNN and CDR2 SYGVQD come from the germline V gene (reference sequence). The CDR3 runs to 13 residues. CDR3 in DNA: TGCGCCAGCAGGGCTCAGGGGGATGGTACGCAGTATTTT. Translation gives CASRAQGDGTQYF.

The V gene is TRBV24-1, the J gene TRBJ2-5; 8 bases agree with TRBD1. Germline CDR1 and CDR2: KGHDR and SFDVKD. The J segment lost 1 base and the V segment lost 4 bases, leaving 4 bases of the junction unmatched. The length of the CDR3 is 15 residues. The CDR3 spells CATSDPDRAQETQYF. Here the CDR3 DNA reads TGTGCCACCAGTGACCCGGACAGGGCCCAAGAGACCCAGTACTTC.

The chain uses TRBV27 and TRBJ1-2; 8 bases line up with TRBD1. Germline assignment: CDR1 MNHEY and CDR2 SMNVEV (reference sequence). Trimming removed 5 bases from V and 3 bases from J; junction bases left unmatched: 5. The CDR3 has 14 residues. The CDR3 bases are TGTGCCAGCAGTCCCGGACAGGGCTACTATGGCTACACCTTC. It is translated as CASSPGQGYYGYTF.

The rearrangement links TRBV18 to TRBJ1-1; unclear D gene. The CDR3 loop spans 14 amino acids. Trimming removed 0 bases at V and 1 base at J, with 6 bases between. Germline values: CDR1 KGHSH, CDR2 LQKENI. The CDR3 DNA sequence: TGTGCCAGCTCACCACCGAACACGAACACTGAAGCTTTCTTT. This codes for CASSPPNTNTEAFF. Full variable domain (rest looked up from reference TRBV18 and TRBJ1-1): NAGVMQNPRHLVRRRGQEARLRCSPMKGHSHVYWYRQLPEEGLKFMVYLQKENIIDESGMPKERFSAEFPKEGPSILRIQQVVRGDSAAYFCASSPPNTNTEAFFGQGTRLTVV.

The sample holds a few counts of this clone. This chain joins TRBV11-3 and TRBJ2-7, with 10 bases that match TRBD1. After removal of 2 bases from V and 4 bases from J, the junction contained 5 bases not matched to a gene. This CDR3 has 15 residues. The germline CDR1 and CDR2 sequences are SGHNT and YENEEA. In DNA, the CDR3 is TGTGCCAGCAGCTTATTTTCGGGACAGGGGTACGAGCAGTACTTC. Translated, it gives CASSLFSGQGYEQYF.

The CDR3 nucleotides read TGTGCCAGCAGCCAGGGTACAGGAGGGTACGAGCAGTACTTC. It yields the protein CASSQGTGGYEQYF. The chain has TRBV7-9 and TRBJ2-7; tentative D call: TRBD2 (6 bases). Trimming took off 5 bases at V and 4 bases at J, with 15 bases between the two ends. This CDR3 has 14 residues. The germline CDR1 and CDR2 sequences are SEHNR and FQNEAQ (reference sequence).

The genes are TRBV27 and TRBJ2-7, with 14 bases fitting TRBD2. The CDR3 extends over 19 amino acids. In germline, CDR1 is MNHEY, CDR2 SMNVEV (reference sequence). Trimming at V came to 3 bases and at J to 2 bases, leaving 12 bases not matched to a gene. The CDR3 bases are TGTGCCAGCAGTTTTACAGGGGGACTAGCGGGAGATGGGACCTACGAGCAGTACTTC. It is translated as CASSFTGGLAGDGTYEQYF.